This TCR beta chain was identified during a study of T cells after yellow fever vaccination. The 5'RACE template-switching step produced TCR cDNA and added a universal primer site and UMIs. TCRdb reanalysed the 5' RACE reads using MiXCR and keeps one entry per CDR3 protein. The table shows approximately 350,000 distinct CDR3 sequences, with around 10% occurring only once. V lost 6 bases and J lost 5, with 16 bases in between. The CDR3 is 14 amino acids. CDR1 and CDR2 (germline): SEHNR, FQNEAQ (reference sequence). This clonotype was seen more than once but under ten times. This clonotype was sampled from a young man who received the YFV17D yellow fever vaccine. V is TRBV7-9 and J is TRBJ2-5; no reliable D call. This specimen consisted of PBMCs, obtained on the day of the first yellow fever vaccination. CDR3 nucleotides: TGTGCCAGCAGAAACAGCCCGATCTTGGAGACCCAGTACTTC. It translates to CASRNSPILETQYF. The variable domain in full, completed from reference TRBV7-9 and TRBJ2-5, reads DTGVSQNPRHKITKRGQNVTFRCDPISEHNRLYWYRQTLGQGPEFLTYFQNEAQLEKSRLLSDRFSAERPKGSFSTLEIQRTEQGDSAMYLCASRNSPILETQYFGPGTRLLVL.